The 18 T cell receptor beta chains below were found in one sample sequenced in a study of blood T cell repertoires in COVID-19. Using immunoSEQ multiplex PCR, the repertoire was profiled, and TCRdb retains in-frame clones only, with some absent. Of over 300,000 clones listed, over 70% are singletons. The sequenced material came from peripheral blood. The receptors stem from a woman in her forties or fifties with acute or convalescent COVID-19.

The gene calls are TRBV5-1 and TRBJ1-2, with 7 bases fitting TRBD1. The germline V gene encodes CDR1 SGHRS and CDR2 YFSETQ. CDR3 length equals 17 residues. Trimming removed 4 bases from V and 8 bases from J; junction bases left unmatched: 20. The CDR3 DNA follows: TGCGCCAGCAGCCGTAGCGGGACAGTGGCTCGTGGAGACGGCTACACCTTC. Protein: CASSRSGTVARGDGYTF.

Turning to this clone: Sequence at one end of the junction differs from germline and may be a read error. The chain is built from TRBV29-1 and TRBJ1-2; D unresolved. The CDR3 contains 15 residues. Germline V lookup: CDR1 SQVTM, CDR2 ANQGSEA. The CDR3 sequence: CSAEALDKPNYGYTF. The CDR3 coding sequence is TGCAGCGCTGAAGCGTTAGACAAACCTAACTATGGCTACACCTTC.

V usage is TRBV27 and J usage is TRBJ1-2, with TRBD1 matching over 8 bases. V lost 5 bases to trimming and J lost 0 bases; unmatched junction nucleotides: 14. There are 18 residues in the CDR3. Germline CDR1 and CDR2: MNHEY and SMNVEV (reference sequence). The CDR3, as DNA: TGTGCCAGCAGTCTCCTGCGAGCACCGGACAGGGCTAACTATGGCTACACCTTC. Its translation is CASSLLRAPDRANYGYTF.

This rearrangement joins TRBV4-1 to TRBJ1-1; TRBD1 aligns across 10 bases. V gave up 3 bases and J gave up 5 bases; unmatched junction bases: 3. CDR1 and CDR2 from the germline V gene are MGHRA and YSYEKL. This CDR3 comprises 14 residues. CDR3: CASSHPGQGTEAFF. DNA for the CDR3: TGCGCCAGCAGCCATCCGGGACAGGGGACTGAAGCTTTCTTT.

The CDR3 DNA is TGTGCCACCAGTGATTTTACAGGGTCCGATGAGCAGTTCTTC. Amino acids: CATSDFTGSDEQFF. The V call is TRBV24-1, the J call TRBJ2-1; possible D gene TRBD1, 6 bases. This CDR3 has 14 amino acids. V shed 1 base and J shed 8 bases, with 11 bases lying between them. Germline V gene data show CDR1 as KGHDR and CDR2 as SFDVKD.

The rearrangement joins TRBV29-1 to TRBJ1-3; a weak D match, TRBD1 (5 bases). CDR1 is SQVTM, CDR2 ANQGSEA, per germline. This CDR3 spans 12 amino acids. With 0 bases removed from V and 6 bases from J, the gap between germline ends came to 6 bases. The CDR3, as DNA: TGCAGCGTTGAAGACAGGGTAAACACCATATATTTT. Its protein is CSVEDRVNTIYF.

For the CDR3, the DNA is TGTGCCAGCAGCTTGGTTAGCGGGACCTACAATGAGCAGTTCTTC. This codes for CASSLVSGTYNEQFF. The chain recombines TRBV5-4 with TRBJ2-1; TRBD2 matches 8 bases. Germline CDR1 and CDR2: SGHNT and YYREEE (reference sequence). This CDR3 is 15 amino acids long. The junction had 1 base not matched to a gene; V was cut back by 0 bases and J by 2 bases.

The CDR3 sequence is CASSKAKFRITGLVNEQYV. CDR3 in DNA: TGTGCCAGCAGCAAAGCTAAATTCAGGATAACAGGGTTGGTTAACGAGCAGTACGTC. The rearrangement links TRBV21-1 to TRBJ2-7; the D call of TRBD1 is as the table states it, not checked on the DNA. TRBV21-1 counts as a pseudogene. The CDR3 runs to 19 residues.

This chain links TRBV3-1 (or the pseudogene TRBV3-2) with TRBJ1-2; D may be TRBD1 (6 bases). The germline V and J ends were trimmed by 3 bases and 1 base, with 18 bases remaining between them. CDR1 LGHDT and CDR2 YNNKEL come from the germline V gene (reference sequence). CDR3 size: 17 residues. The CDR3 sequence is CASSHQQPGHLNYGYTF. The CDR3 nucleotides are TGTGCCAGCAGCCATCAGCAACCGGGACATCTTAACTATGGCTACACCTTC.

V usage is TRBV6-6 and J usage is TRBJ2-7; 11 bases map to TRBD2. The CDR3 totals 15 residues. V lost 8 bases and J lost 3; bases outside the gene matches: 9. Germline V gene sequence: CDR1 MNHNY, CDR2 SVGAGI (reference sequence). The CDR3 DNA reads TGTGCCAGCGGTTTAGCGGGGGGGCCAGTCTACGAGCAGTACGTC. Residues: CASGLAGGPVYEQYV.

A few counts support this clone. The same CDR3 is also encoded by other DNA sequences in this sample. The gene calls are TRBV5-1 and TRBJ2-1; 7 bases map to TRBD1. Germline CDR1 reads SGHRS; CDR2 reads YFSETQ. The V segment lost 4 bases and the J segment 3 bases; nucleotides outside the gene matches: 1. This CDR3 is built from 13 residues. The CDR3 coding sequence is TGCGCCAGCAGCCGGGACAGCTACAATGAGCAGTTCTTC. Translated: CASSRDSYNEQFF.

This chain uses TRBV27 with TRBJ2-1; 8 positions match TRBD1. Germline-derived CDR1 and CDR2 are MNHEY and SMNVEV (reference sequence). Losses at the gene ends were 4 bases for V and 15 bases for J; bases not matched to a gene: 5. This CDR3 contains 11 residues. CDR3 protein: CASSSGQGPFF. CDR3 in DNA: TGTGCCAGCAGTTCCGGACAGGGTCCGTTCTTC.

The CDR3, as DNA: TGTGCCAGCAGCGTGACAGTCTACGAGCAGTACTTC. Its translation is CASSVTVYEQYF. The chain employs TRBV7-8 and TRBJ2-7, with a possible D match to TRBD1 (5 bases). Per the germline V gene, CDR1 is SGHVS and CDR2 is FQNEAQ. This CDR3 contains 12 residues. The V end lost 5 bases, the J end lost 3 bases, and 8 bases lay between the germline ends.

The CDR3 spells CAWSTGQGTSPQHF. CDR3 DNA sequence: TGTGCCTGGAGTACCGGGCAGGGGACTAGTCCCCAGCATTTT. The V and J genes are TRBV30 and TRBJ1-5, with D possibly matching TRBD1 (6 bases). CDR1 and CDR2 from the germline V gene are GTSNPN and SVGIG (reference sequence). V gave up 2 bases and J gave up 10 bases, with 18 bases separating them. This CDR3 is built from 14 residues.

This chain links TRBV5-4 with TRBJ2-3; perhaps TRBD1 as D (5 bases). V was pared by 0 bases and J by 6 bases, with 11 bases between. The length of the CDR3 is 14 residues. CDR1 is SGHNT, CDR2 YYREEE, per germline (reference sequence). This chain's CDR3 is CASSLGQGWDTQYF. The CDR3, as DNA: TGTGCCAGCAGCTTGGGTCAGGGATGGGATACGCAGTATTTT.

The CDR3 nucleotides are TGTGCCACCGGGGGCACCGGGGAGCTGTTTTTT. Its translation: CATGGTGELFF. This rearrangement joins TRBV10-3 to TRBJ2-2; the D gene is possibly TRBD2 (6 bases). V was pared by 10 bases and J by 4 bases, with 7 bases between. The CDR3 has 11 amino acids. Per germline, CDR1 ENHRY and CDR2 SYGVKD.

The chain employs TRBV13 and TRBJ2-4, with TRBD2 matching over 11 bases. Germline trimming cut 5 bases from V and 2 bases from J; bases unmatched to any gene: 8. Germline assignment: CDR1 PRHDT and CDR2 FYEKMQ (reference sequence). There are 17 residues in the CDR3. The CDR3 nucleotides read TGTGCCAGCAGCGCGGAGACTAGCGGGGTTCCCAAAAACATTCAGTACTTC. Translated: CASSAETSGVPKNIQYF.

The rearrangement links TRBV29-1 to TRBJ2-7, with 9 positions matching TRBD1. The CDR3 is 14 residues long. Germline V gene sequence: CDR1 SQVTM, CDR2 ANQGSEA. The V and J ends lost 6 bases and 0 bases, in that order; junction bases with no gene match: 6. CDR3 sequence: CSVAPGQGSYEQYF. For the CDR3, the DNA is TGCAGCGTGGCCCCGGGACAGGGCTCCTACGAGCAGTACTTC.